The T cell receptor beta chain described here comes from a study of T cells expressing NK-cell markers. Study-level information: From sorted CD3+CD56+NKG2C+, CD3+CD56+NKG2C- and CD3+CD56-NKG2C+ T cells came the TCR beta repertoires.

About this clonotype itself: Its antigen is currently unknown.

TCR beta cDNA was made by 5'RACE template switching with UMIs. One entry per CDR3 protein, without DNA, is what TCRdb gives after re-calling the 5' RACE reads. The repertoire table contains about half a million distinct CDR3 sequences. Looked up from germline, CDR1 is DFQATT and CDR2 is SNEGSKA (reference sequence). The CDR3 length is 17 residues. Study conclusions and caveats: More than 5 donors carried dominant NKG2C+ clonotypes that made up about 1.0-8% of their CD8+ T cells. The leading position in the CD3+CD56-NKG2C+ fraction of several donors also went to these clonotypes.

The chain is built from TRBV20-1 and TRBJ2-4; TCRdb gives TRBD1 as the D gene, but with no DNA this cannot be confirmed. Sequenced: blood T cells: a sorted CD56 or NKG2C T cell subset, CD4+ or CD8+ T cells, or bulk PBMC T cells (not recorded which). The sequence came from a woman aged 45-60 years in good health. The CDR3 sequence is CSASDRGAPGAKNIQYF.